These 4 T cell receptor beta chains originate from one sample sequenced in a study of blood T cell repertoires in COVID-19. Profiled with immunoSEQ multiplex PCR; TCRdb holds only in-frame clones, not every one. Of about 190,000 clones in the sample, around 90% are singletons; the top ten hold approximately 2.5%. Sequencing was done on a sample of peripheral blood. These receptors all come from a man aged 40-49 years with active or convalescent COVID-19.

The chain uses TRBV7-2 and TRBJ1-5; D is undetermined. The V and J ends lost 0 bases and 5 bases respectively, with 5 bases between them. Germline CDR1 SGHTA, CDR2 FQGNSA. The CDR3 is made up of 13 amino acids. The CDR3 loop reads CASSLALYQPQHF. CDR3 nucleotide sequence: TGTGCCAGCAGCTTAGCACTATATCAGCCCCAGCATTTT. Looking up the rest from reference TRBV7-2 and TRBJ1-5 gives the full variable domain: GAGVSQSPSNKVTEKGKDVELRCDPISGHTALYWYRQSLGQGLEFLIYFQGNSAPDKSGLPSDRFSAERTGGSVSTLTIQRTQQEDSAVYLCASSLALYQPQHFGDGTRLSIL.

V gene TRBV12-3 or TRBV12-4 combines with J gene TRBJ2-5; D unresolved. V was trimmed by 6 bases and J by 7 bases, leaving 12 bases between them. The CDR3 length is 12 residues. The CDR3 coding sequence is TGTGCCAGCAGATATGGCCCGGGGACCCAGTACTTC. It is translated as CASRYGPGTQYF.

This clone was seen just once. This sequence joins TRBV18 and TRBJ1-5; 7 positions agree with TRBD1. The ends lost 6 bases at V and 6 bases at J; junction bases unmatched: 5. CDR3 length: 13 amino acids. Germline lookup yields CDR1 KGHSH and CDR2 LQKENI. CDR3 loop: CASSRDSPQPQHF. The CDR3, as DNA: TGTGCCAGCTCCCGGGACAGTCCTCAGCCCCAGCATTTT.

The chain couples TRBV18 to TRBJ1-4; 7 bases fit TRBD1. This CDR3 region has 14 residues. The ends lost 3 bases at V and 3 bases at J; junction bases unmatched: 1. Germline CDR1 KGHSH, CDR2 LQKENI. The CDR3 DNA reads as TGTGCCAGCTCACCTGGGACAGCTAATGAAAAACTGTTTTTT. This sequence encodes CASSPGTANEKLFF.